Shown below are 24 T cell receptor beta chains from a single sample sequenced in a study of spatial heterogeneity in lung cancer. TCRdb redid the calling of the 5' RACE reads with MiXCR, one entry per CDR3 protein. The table shows more than 45,000 distinct CDR3 sequences, with approximately 5.3% occurring only once. Time point: sample taken at primary tumor resection. Whole RNA, which was extracted from tumor, nontumor lung tissue or frozen PBMC, was sequenced without any cell sorting. Sequenced material: PBMCs, taken at surgery. The receptors were sampled from a male donor with early-stage non-small cell lung cancer.

This clonotype came up many times. The genes are TRBV20-1 and TRBJ2-3; 8 bases are a match to TRBD2. This CDR3 contains 13 residues. V trimming: 4 bases; J trimming: 4 bases; junction bases outside the gene matches: 4. Germline V gene data show CDR1 as DFQATT and CDR2 as SNEGSKA (reference sequence). CDR3 nucleotide sequence: TGCAGTGCTAAGGGACTAGGCCCAGATACGCAGTATTTT. Its translation is CSAKGLGPDTQYF.

This clonotype was seen many times. This chain links TRBV5-1 with TRBJ1-5; weak D call: TRBD1 (6 bases). V gave up 0 bases and J gave up 7 bases, with 8 bases separating them. Per germline, CDR1 SGHRS and CDR2 YFSETQ. This CDR3 is built from 13 residues. CDR3 amino acids: CASSLAGEQPQHF. The DNA of the CDR3 is TGCGCCAGCAGCTTGGCAGGGGAACAGCCCCAGCATTTT.

This clonotype was found many times. The CDR3 sequence is CSARAPGLAGGLYNEQFF. DNA of the CDR3: TGCAGTGCTAGAGCTCCAGGACTAGCGGGAGGGCTCTACAATGAGCAGTTCTTC. This chain joins TRBV20-1 and TRBJ2-1; 15 bases map to TRBD2. V gave up 1 base and J gave up 3 bases; unmatched junction bases: 7. This CDR3 has 18 amino acids. Germline V CDR1 and CDR2: DFQATT, SNEGSKA (reference sequence).

This chain uses TRBV10-3 with TRBJ2-5; D is unresolved. This CDR3 contains 15 residues. Trimming took off 4 bases at V and 5 bases at J, with 17 bases between the two ends. The germline CDR1 and CDR2 sequences are ENHRY and SYGVKD. The CDR3 bases are TGTGCCATCAGTGTAGCAGTGGTAGTAATCGAGACCCAGTACTTC. This sequence encodes CAISVAVVVIETQYF.

This clonotype was detected ten times or more. The chain carries TRBV3-1 and TRBJ2-1, with 11 bases aligning to TRBD2. Germline-derived CDR1 and CDR2 are LGHDT and YNNKEL (reference sequence). After removal of 4 bases from V and 8 bases from J, the junction contained 7 bases not matched to a gene. CDR3 size: 15 residues. The CDR3 protein is CASSPTSGNEDEQFF. The DNA for the CDR3 is TGTGCCAGCAGCCCGACTAGCGGGAACGAGGATGAGCAGTTCTTC.

This clonotype was detected many times. The chain combines TRBV6-5 with TRBJ1-2, with D maybe TRBD1 (6 bases). The CDR3 runs to 14 residues. Looked up from germline, CDR1 is MNHEY and CDR2 is SVGAGI. Deletions cut 0 bases from V and 7 bases from J, with 12 bases between. Here the CDR3 reads CASSYSNRVGGYTF. In DNA form, the CDR3 reads TGTGCCAGCAGTTACTCGAACAGGGTGGGTGGCTACACCTTC.

This clonotype was counted ten times or more. This chain joins TRBV3-1 and TRBJ2-7, with no clear D. CDR3 length: 12 amino acids. CDR1 is LGHDT and CDR2 is YNNKEL in the germline V gene (reference sequence). V shed 3 bases and J shed 3 bases, with 6 bases lying between them. The CDR3 protein is CASSHTSYEQYF. CDR3 nucleotides: TGTGCCAGCAGCCACACAAGCTACGAGCAGTACTTC.

In this sample, this clonotype turned up many times. The CDR3 DNA follows: TGTGCCAGCAGCTCATCCGCCGGCTCCTACGAGCAGTACTTC. Its translation: CASSSSAGSYEQYF. V and J are TRBV7-2 and TRBJ2-7; D is uncertain. The CDR3 is made up of 14 amino acids. CDR1 and CDR2 from the germline V gene are SGHTA and FQGNSA. V shed 4 bases and J shed 0 bases, with 10 bases lying between them.

This clonotype has ten or more counts. V and J are TRBV5-6 and TRBJ2-1; 12 bases agree with TRBD2. Germline V gene data show CDR1 as SGHDT and CDR2 as YYEEEE. CDR3 length: 16 residues. V lost 0 bases to trimming and J lost 6 bases; unmatched junction nucleotides: 4. CDR3 DNA sequence: TGTGCCAGCAGCTTGGTAGCGACTAGCGGGAGCAATGAGCAGTTCTTC. Translated, it gives CASSLVATSGSNEQFF.

This clonotype has a count of ten or more. The chain couples TRBV20-1 to TRBJ2-3; a possible D gene is TRBD2 (6 bases). Germline assignment: CDR1 DFQATT and CDR2 SNEGSKA (reference sequence). CDR3 length equals 14 residues. V lost 5 bases, J lost 3 bases, and 15 bases lay in between. Written as DNA, the CDR3 is TGCAGTGCTGGAGGGAGCGTAATGACAGATACGCAGTATTTT. Translation gives CSAGGSVMTDTQYF.

This clonotype was seen repeatedly, ten times or more. This chain joins TRBV6-6 and TRBJ2-3; a possible D gene is TRBD2 (5 bases). Trimming removed 6 bases at V and 10 bases at J, with 14 bases between. Germline CDR1 is MNHNY and CDR2 is SVGAGI (reference sequence). This CDR3 is 12 amino acids long. CDR3 amino acids: CASSPRDGAQYF. The CDR3 bases are TGTGCCAGCAGCCCCCGGGATGGAGCGCAGTATTTT.

This clonotype was detected many times. V is TRBV5-1 and J is TRBJ2-3, with TRBD2 matching over 7 bases. The CDR3 runs to 16 residues. The V gene end was trimmed by 0 bases and the J gene end by 3 bases; junction bases not matched to a gene: 7. The germline V gene has CDR1 SGHRS and CDR2 YFSETQ. The CDR3 sequence is CASSLDAGAGTDTQYF. DNA of the CDR3: TGCGCCAGCAGCTTGGATGCGGGAGCCGGAACAGATACGCAGTATTTT.

The table lists this clonotype with many counts. The CDR3 DNA follows: TGTGCCAGTAGTAAGGGGTCTAGCGGAGAGAATGAGCAGTTCTTC. This gives the protein CASSKGSSGENEQFF. The V call is TRBV19, the J call TRBJ2-1; 7 bases agree with TRBD2. Germline values: CDR1 LNHDA, CDR2 SQIVND (reference sequence). The V gene end was trimmed by 4 bases and the J gene end by 7 bases; junction bases not matched to a gene: 10. This CDR3 is built from 15 residues.

This clonotype was seen many times. The chain uses TRBV6-1 and TRBJ1-1; D is unclear. CDR1 is MNHNS, CDR2 SASEGT, per germline. V lost 0 bases and J lost 2, with 7 bases in between. CDR3 length equals 14 residues. As DNA, the CDR3 is TGTGCCAGCAGTGAAGCGTTGGAAAACACTGAAGCTTTCTTT. Protein product: CASSEALENTEAFF.

At least ten counts were recorded for this clonotype. The V gene is TRBV30, the J gene TRBJ2-2, with D unresolved. Trimming stripped 4 bases from V and 7 bases from J, with 10 bases between. The CDR3 totals 12 residues. The germline gives CDR1 GTSNPN, CDR2 SVGIG (reference sequence). The CDR3 coding sequence is TGTGCCTGGACGACAAGCTACGGGGAGCTGTTTTTT. It translates to CAWTTSYGELFF.

This clonotype was counted ten times or more. The rearrangement links TRBV7-2 to TRBJ2-5; 8 bases match TRBD2. With 0 bases clipped from V and 5 bases from J, the junction kept 5 bases outside the gene matches. CDR3 length equals 15 residues. Germline lookup yields CDR1 SGHTA and CDR2 FQGNSA. CDR3 sequence reads: CASSLASGSRETQYF. The DNA for the CDR3 is TGTGCCAGCAGCTTAGCGAGCGGGAGTCGCGAGACCCAGTACTTC.

The gene calls are TRBV29-1 and TRBJ2-5, with D perhaps being TRBD1 or TRBD2 (5 bases each). The CDR3 totals 13 residues. The V end was cut by 6 bases, the J end by 4 bases, with 15 bases between. The germline V gene has CDR1 SQVTM and CDR2 ANQGSEA. The CDR3 protein is CSVHRLGVETQYF. The CDR3 region has the DNA TGCAGCGTCCACCGGTTGGGGGTAGAGACCCAGTACTTC.

This clonotype was picked up a small number of times. V and J are TRBV2 and TRBJ2-2, with D unclear. Germline V gene data show CDR1 as SNHLY and CDR2 as FYNNEI. The CDR3 consists of 14 residues. V dropped 7 bases and J dropped 6 bases, with 15 bases sitting between them. CDR3 region: CASTSDFVPGELFF. The CDR3 coding sequence is TGTGCCAGCACGAGCGATTTTGTGCCCGGGGAGCTGTTTTTT.

In this sample, this clonotype turned up many times. The V gene is TRBV3-1, the J gene TRBJ1-2; unclear D gene. This CDR3 comprises 13 residues. The germline V and J ends were trimmed by 2 bases and 4 bases, with 8 bases remaining between them. In germline, CDR1 is LGHDT, CDR2 YNNKEL (reference sequence). The chain's CDR3 is CASSQNPSYGYTF. The CDR3 DNA follows: TGTGCCAGCAGCCAAAACCCTAGCTATGGCTACACCTTC.

This clonotype was seen at least ten times. V is TRBV20-1 and J is TRBJ2-1; TRBD2 agrees at 7 bases. The V gene end was trimmed by 0 bases and the J gene end by 3 bases; junction bases not matched to a gene: 8. Germline CDR1 is DFQATT and CDR2 is SNEGSKA (reference sequence). CDR3 length: 16 amino acids. CDR3: CSARDTGRGSYNEQFF. CDR3 nucleotide sequence: TGCAGTGCTAGAGATACCGGGCGGGGGAGCTACAATGAGCAGTTCTTC.

This clonotype was counted between two and nine times. The rearrangement uses TRBV6-2 or TRBV6-3 and TRBJ2-2; maybe TRBD2 (7 bases). CDR1 and CDR2 from the germline V gene are MNHEY and SVGEGT. The CDR3 extends over 14 amino acids. V was trimmed by 10 bases and J by 7 bases, leaving 19 bases between them. The CDR3 spells CATNRGARSGELFF. In nucleotides, the CDR3 is TGTGCCACCAACCGGGGGGCGCGCAGCGGGGAGCTGTTTTTT.

Many counts were recorded for this clonotype. The rearrangement links TRBV9 to TRBJ2-3, with TRBD2 identical over 10 bases. The CDR3 contains 16 residues. The ends lost 4 bases at V and 5 bases at J; junction bases unmatched: 10. Germline CDR1 is SGDLS and CDR2 is YYNGEE. CDR3 coding DNA: TGTGCCAGCAGCCCGGGGACTAGCGATTATTTAGATACGCAGTATTTT. The encoded protein is CASSPGTSDYLDTQYF.

This clonotype occurred many times. The chain employs TRBV4-3 and TRBJ1-1, with D perhaps TRBD1 (6 bases). The CDR3 is 15 amino acids. Trimming took off 0 bases at V and 5 bases at J, with 13 bases between the two ends. Looked up from germline, CDR1 is LGHNA and CDR2 is YSLEER. CDR3 residues: CASSQDTGRGTEAFF. CDR3 bases: TGCGCCAGCAGCCAAGACACAGGGAGAGGGACTGAAGCTTTCTTT.

This clonotype was counted a few times. This chain links TRBV7-2 with TRBJ2-1; the match to TRBD2 covers 10 bases. Germline loops: CDR1 SGHTA, CDR2 FQGNSA. The CDR3 sequence is 14 residues long. J was trimmed by 8 bases and V by 6 bases; bases with no gene match: 7. For the CDR3, the DNA is TGTGCCAGCAGTCTTCTAGCGGGAGTCTATGAGCAGTTCTTC. The encoded protein is CASSLLAGVYEQFF.